This entry concerns a single T cell receptor (beta chain). Its antigen is undetermined. The CDR3 spans 18 residues. V shed 10 bases, J shed 6 bases, and the junction held 20 bases outside the gene matches. Germline assignment: CDR1 LGHDT and CDR2 YNNKEL (reference sequence). TCRdb re-analysed the 5' RACE reads in MiXCR, keeping a single row per CDR3 protein. The sample includes about 630,000 distinct CDR3 sequences, around an eighth of them seen just once. The data stem from a study of T cells after yellow fever vaccination. Study in general: SMART-Seq v4 Ultra Low Input handled preparation of low-cell-number fractions. Findings and limits, study-wide: A weaker secondary response peaked on day 5, the primary on day 15.

This chain connects TRBV3-1 to TRBJ2-2, with 10 bases identical to TRBD2. This clonotype was sampled from a man aged 30 to 45 who received the YFV17D yellow fever vaccine. The sequenced sample was PBMCs, obtained on the day of the yellow fever booster vaccination. CDR3 in amino acids: CATSSGPLASGSPGELFF. CDR3 sequence (DNA): TGTGCCACCTCCTCTGGTCCGCTGGCTAGCGGGAGTCCCGGGGAGCTGTTTTTT.